This TCR beta chain was retrieved from a study of blood T cell repertoires in COVID-19. In the authors' methods: Cell counts per sample came from amplifying reference gene primers. The protocol was immunoSEQ multiplex PCR, while the TCRdb copy is restricted to in-frame clones and leaves out a portion. V and J calls and clone size are those listed in that table; D and trimming were worked out from the DNA. This sample has a few hundred thousand clones, with around 87% found just once. Germline values: CDR1 SGDLS, CDR2 YYNGEE. CDR3 size: 15 residues. Trimming shortened V by 4 bases and J by 7 bases, and 18 bases separated the two germline ends. This clone was picked up a small number of times.

The clonotype originates from a man between 60 and 70 years old with acute or convalescent COVID-19. This chain joins TRBV9 and TRBJ1-5; a possible D gene is TRBD1 (5 bases). The sequencing sample was made of peripheral blood. In DNA form, the CDR3 reads TGTGCCAGCAGCCCAGGGCACAGCCCTTCCCAGCCCCAGCATTTT. Translation: CASSPGHSPSQPQHF.